Included here is one T cell receptor (beta chain) sequence, with context. Antigen: not known. This sample stems from a study of shared clonotypes between healthy human individuals. Broader study findings: Among donors, sharing of clonotypes was expected to be affected by sequencing depth. Specimens sampled were limited to blood, with tissue repertoires likely differing.

Spread over ten immunoSEQ deep assay plates, unsorted PBMC DNA underwent sequencing. TCRdb's copy holds only in-frame clones and misses some; the assay was immunoSEQ multiplex PCR. The sample consists of around 500,000 clones, roughly 83% of them appearing once. The TCR was taken from a woman between 40 and 50 years old in good health. Some clones in this sample may be carry-over from other donors' samples. Input material: PBMCs.

CDR3 amino acids: CASSPGRDNGELFF. Here the CDR3 DNA reads TGTGCCAGCTCACCGGGAAGAGATAACGGGGAGCTGTTTTTT. The chain has TRBV18 and TRBJ2-2; D uncertain. Trimming stripped 3 bases from V and 7 bases from J, with 12 bases between. Per germline, CDR1 KGHSH and CDR2 LQKENI. CDR3 length: 14 residues.